This T cell receptor (beta chain) was found in a study of T-cell memory formation after mild COVID-19. TCR alpha and TCR beta cDNA libraries carrying sample barcodes and UMIs came from 5'RACE with constant-segment primers. Using its own MiXCR run on the 5' RACE reads, TCRdb lists one record per CDR3 protein. The sample has 300,000 to 400,000 distinct CDR3 sequences, around 14% seen once. The V gene end was trimmed by 6 bases and the J gene end by 7 bases; junction bases not matched to a gene: 14. Germline CDR1 and CDR2: SEHNR and FQNEAQ (reference sequence). The CDR3 length is 16 residues. Points from the study as a whole: Among CD4+ contracting clones, most were CM and EM, and CD8+ ones EMRA. Second-wave clones with a day 37 peak had unconfirmed SARS-CoV-2 specificity. Pre-infection memory showed some responding clones, and this suggested that cross-reactive memory joined.

A few counts support this clonotype. The antigen is unknown. V is TRBV7-9 and J is TRBJ2-4, with 8 bases that match TRBD2. The specimen sequenced was PBMCs or a T cell subset sorted from them (not recorded which). This clonotype was obtained from a man between 18 and 29 years old who had mild COVID-19 (a few samples of this study predate the infection). Cell type and time point are not known. This chain's CDR3 is CASSPVPGGGENIQYF. In DNA, the CDR3 is TGTGCCAGCAGTCCCGTCCCGGGGGGGGGAGAGAACATTCAGTACTTC. Complete variable domain (other parts from reference TRBV7-9 and TRBJ2-4): DTGVSQNPRHKITKRGQNVTFRCDPISEHNRLYWYRQTLGQGPEFLTYFQNEAQLEKSRLLSDRFSAERPKGSFSTLEIQRTEQGDSAMYLCASSPVPGGGENIQYFGAGTRLSVL.